The 7 T cell receptor beta chains below all came from one sample that was sequenced in a study of T cell repertoires in cytomegalovirus infection. Each CDR3 protein is one row after TCRdb ran MiXCR on the reads. The sample comprises 55,000 to 85,000 distinct CDR3 sequences, over 3.5% of which are singletons, and 22% rests with the top ten. The sample taken for sequencing was PBMCs. The receptor source for this set is a human donor in good health (CMV status not recorded). Some clones in this sample may be carry-over from other donors' samples.

This clonotype was seen at least ten times. The gene calls are TRBV11-2 and TRBJ1-1; D ambiguous. This CDR3 comprises 15 residues. The germline V gene encodes CDR1 SGHAT and CDR2 FQNNGV. Trimming left V 7 bases short and J 3 bases short, with 18 bases between. DNA for the CDR3: TGTGCCAGCACCGTCATTCGAGGCAGGTACACTGAAGCTTTCTTT. Protein product: CASTVIRGRYTEAFF.

This clonotype was picked up many times. The chain combines TRBV7-2 with TRBJ1-3; D may be TRBD1 (6 bases). Germline values: CDR1 SGHTA, CDR2 FQGNSA. Trimming stripped 1 base from V and 4 bases from J, with 11 bases between. This CDR3 is built from 15 residues. CDR3 region: CASSLVPGAGNTIYF. CDR3 DNA sequence: TGTGCCAGCAGCTTAGTGCCAGGGGCAGGAAACACCATATATTTT.

This clonotype was counted ten times or more. J is TRBJ2-7 and V is TRBV7-2, with TRBD1 identical over 11 bases. Germline loops: CDR1 SGHTA, CDR2 FQGNSA. The CDR3 is 15 amino acids. The J segment lost 5 bases and the V segment lost 0 bases, leaving 3 bases of the junction unmatched. In DNA, the CDR3 is TGTGCCAGCAGCTTAGCGAGGACAGGGGGCCACGAGCAGTACTTC. Translated: CASSLARTGGHEQYF.

There are many counts of this clonotype. This chain links TRBV27 with TRBJ2-1; the D is unclear. This CDR3 comprises 15 residues. Germline V gene lookup returns CDR1 MNHEY and CDR2 SMNVEV (reference sequence). The V gene lost 6 bases and the J gene lost 2 bases, with 14 bases spanning the gap. CDR3 coding DNA: TGTGCCAGCAGCCTAACACGTGAGACCTACAATGAGCAGTTCTTC. Translated, it gives CASSLTRETYNEQFF.

V usage is TRBV7-2 and J usage is TRBJ2-2; TRBD2 matches at 7 bases. The CDR3 spans 15 residues. Germline V CDR1 and CDR2: SGHTA, FQGNSA. J lost 1 base, V lost 2 bases, and 1 base had no gene match. The DNA of the CDR3 is TGTGCCAGCAGCTTACGCGGGGGGAACACCGGGGAGCTGTTTTTT. Its protein is CASSLRGGNTGELFF. Combining the CDR3 with reference TRBV7-2 and TRBJ2-2 gives the whole variable domain GAGVSQSPSNKVTEKGKDVELRCDPISGHTALYWYRQSLGQGLEFLIYFQGNSAPDKSGLPSDRFSAERTGGSVSTLTIQRTQQEDSAVYLCASSLRGGNTGELFFGEGSRLTVL.

This clonotype was detected many times. This chain links TRBV7-8 with TRBJ2-3; TRBD1 aligns across 7 bases. The CDR3 covers 13 residues. Germline V gene data show CDR1 as SGHVS and CDR2 as FQNEAQ. The ends lost 6 bases at V and 4 bases at J; junction bases unmatched: 4. CDR3: CASRDRWPDTQYF. In DNA, the CDR3 is TGTGCCAGCAGGGACAGGTGGCCAGATACGCAGTATTTT.

This clonotype has ten or more counts. CDR3 bases: TGTGCCAGCAAAAGTCTAGCGGGTGGACCCTCGATGACCCAGTACTTC. Protein sequence: CASKSLAGGPSMTQYF. The rearrangement links TRBV27 to TRBJ2-5; 8 bases are shared with TRBD2. The CDR3 is 16 residues long. V trimming: 7 bases; J trimming: 7 bases; junction bases outside the gene matches: 17. The V gene's germline CDR1 is MNHEY and CDR2 SMNVEV (reference sequence).